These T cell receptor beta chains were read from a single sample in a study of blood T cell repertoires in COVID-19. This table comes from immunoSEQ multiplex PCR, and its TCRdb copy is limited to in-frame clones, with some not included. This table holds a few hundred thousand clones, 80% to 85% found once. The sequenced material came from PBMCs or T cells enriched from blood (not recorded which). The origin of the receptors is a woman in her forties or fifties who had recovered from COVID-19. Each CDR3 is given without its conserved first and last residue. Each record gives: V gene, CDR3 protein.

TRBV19,ASSMPGARQPQH
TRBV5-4,ASSLRGDSQSPLH
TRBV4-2,ASSQDGQGSSYNSPLH
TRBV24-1,ATSESTGPEQF
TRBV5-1,ASSLQDRTYGYT
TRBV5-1,ASSLFSGGVDTQY
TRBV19,ASASRGRLNTEAF
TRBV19,ASSIRAGVGGYT
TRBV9,ASSPTGDFVGELF
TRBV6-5,ASSYSRDSGNTIY
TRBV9,ASRPSSLFYGRMNTEAF
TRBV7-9,ASSLALAGGNTQY
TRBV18,ASSPGQGSSEQY
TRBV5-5,ASSFGQGGYEQY
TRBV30,AWEGDRDAGNTIY
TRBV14,ASSQDREAGYT
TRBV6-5,ASSPGQGLYEQY
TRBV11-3,ASSPGRRDSTDTQY
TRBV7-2,ASSLAGGLNTEAF
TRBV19,ASTILWQGASQPQH
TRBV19,ASRSGASGGVGTQY
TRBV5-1,ASSSPSGVSSYEQY
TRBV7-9,ASSLGGQAPH
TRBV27,ASRLRYPGQGRALGYT
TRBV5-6,ASSFVWTGESSSVGYT
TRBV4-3,ASSQAPGGGYGYT
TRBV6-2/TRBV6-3,ASSWTGLAKNIQY
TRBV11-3,ASSQTVPWARSNYEQY
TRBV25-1,ASSGKNRVIDTEAF
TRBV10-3,ATRLGSGGTETQY
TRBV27,ASSSTGSGSNQPQH
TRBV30,AWGQGYGYT
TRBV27,ASSKRGGRGDTEAF
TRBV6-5,ASSRDSGLTYEQY
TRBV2,ASSERAGGFPQETQY